Sequencing of this T cell receptor beta chain was carried out in a study of blood T cell repertoires in COVID-19. Looked up from germline, CDR1 is SGDLS and CDR2 is YYNGEE. The CDR3 runs to 14 residues. With V trimmed by 4 bases and J by 5 bases, 8 bases remained unmatched. The study assigned cohorts using participant-reported clinical history. The protocol was immunoSEQ multiplex PCR, while the TCRdb copy is restricted to in-frame clones and leaves out a portion. The data contain a few hundred thousand clones, over 75% of them singletons. This TCR came from a woman aged 25 to 45 who had recovered from COVID-19. The chain carries TRBV9 and TRBJ2-7, with TRBD1 matching over 8 bases. Sequencing input: PBMCs or T cells enriched from blood (not recorded which). In DNA form, the CDR3 reads TGTGCCAGCAGCCCCCGGACAGGGATGCACGAGCAGTACTTC. Protein product: CASSPRTGMHEQYF.